The 8 T cell receptor beta chains presented below share a single source sample, sequenced in a study of cytomegalovirus exposure and HLA in healthy donors. The PCR used 60 Vbeta and 13 Jbeta primers. Profiling relied on immunoSEQ multiplex PCR, and the TCRdb table lists in-frame clones only, not all of them. This sample has about 150,000 clones; 65% to 85% occur once, and the top ten carry around 7%. Sequenced input: PBMCs. The receptors derive from a man aged 25 to 40 in good health and CMV-seronegative.

Turning to this clone: Mismatch with germline at one junction end may stem from a read error. V and J are TRBV25-1 and TRBJ2-6; TRBD2 might be the D (5 bases). Germline V gene lookup returns CDR1 MGHDK and CDR2 SYGVNS. The CDR3 has 11 amino acids. The CDR3 DNA sequence: TGTGCCAGCTCAGCGGCCAACGGCCTGACTTTC. Translation: CASSAANGLTF.

CDR3 sequence (DNA): TGTGCCAGCACCCGACAGGCCACAGATACGCAGTATTTT. It is translated as CASTRQATDTQYF. The chain joins TRBV27 to TRBJ2-3, with D perhaps matching TRBD1 (6 bases). The CDR3 has 13 amino acids. Germline V gene sequence: CDR1 MNHEY, CDR2 SMNVEV (reference sequence). Trimming removed 7 bases from V and 2 bases from J, with 10 bases in between.

The chain has TRBV28 and TRBJ1-6; D might be TRBD1 (6 bases). CDR3 length: 17 residues. Looked up from germline, CDR1 is MDHEN and CDR2 is SYDVKM. Between the trimmed V and J ends, which lost 3 bases and 6 bases, there was a span of 18 bases. CDR3 region: CASSFLGRWTANSPLHF. In DNA form, the CDR3 reads TGTGCCAGCAGTTTCCTAGGCCGTTGGACAGCTAATTCACCCCTCCACTTT.

This clone showed up just once. V and J are TRBV6-1 and TRBJ1-1; a possible D gene is TRBD1 (6 bases). There are 13 residues in the CDR3. Germline V gives CDR1 MNHNS, CDR2 SASEGT. V dropped 3 bases and J dropped 1 base, with 6 bases sitting between them. Here the CDR3 reads CASSDRGNTEAFF. CDR3 nucleotide sequence: TGTGCCAGCAGTGACAGGGGGAACACTGAAGCTTTCTTT.

The chain employs TRBV5-1 and TRBJ1-5; D is unresolved. Trimming cost V 1 base and J 7 bases, with 15 bases left between them. Germline CDR1 and CDR2: SGHRS and YFSETQ. CDR3 length equals 15 residues. In DNA, the CDR3 is TGCGCCAGCAGCTTGAGCCCGGGTGGGAGGCAGCCCCAGCATTTT. Its protein is CASSLSPGGRQPQHF.

The gene calls are TRBV28 and TRBJ2-3; 10 bases fit TRBD2. With V trimmed by 6 bases and J by 6 bases, 6 bases remained unmatched. CDR1 MDHEN and CDR2 SYDVKM come from the germline V gene. This CDR3 contains 14 residues. The CDR3 DNA reads as TGTGCCAGCAGGGGAGCGGGAGGGCCTGATACGCAGTATTTT. The encoded protein is CASRGAGGPDTQYF.

This rearrangement joins TRBV9 to TRBJ2-3; D might be TRBD1 (6 bases). From germline, CDR1 is SGDLS and CDR2 YYNGEE. The CDR3 has 14 amino acids. Between the trimmed V and J ends, which lost 5 bases and 0 bases, there was a span of 10 bases. This CDR3 reads CASSLGQSTDTQYF. The CDR3 region has the DNA TGTGCCAGCAGTTTAGGACAGAGCACAGATACGCAGTATTTT.

The rearrangement links TRBV6-1 to TRBJ2-7; D remains unclear. Looked up from germline, CDR1 is MNHNS and CDR2 is SASEGT. The CDR3 loop spans 12 amino acids. V was shortened by 3 bases and J by 6 bases, with 9 bases between the two germline ends. CDR3 DNA: TGTGCCAGCAGTGAGGTGCGTCTCGAGCAGTACTTC. This gives the protein CASSEVRLEQYF.